The 10 T cell receptor beta chains in this list originate from one sample, sequenced in a study of human T cells and chemical hapten exposure. A single record per CDR3 protein comes from TCRdb applying MiXCR to the RACE reads. This table holds 190,000 or so distinct CDR3 sequences, under 35% found once. Time point reported: pre-sensitization, week 0. Described treatment: therapeutic diphenylcyclopropenone sensitization with weekly scalp DPC. Sequenced material: whole blood, taken in connection with sensitization to the hapten diphenylcyclopropenone (DPC). These TCRs come from a woman in her thirties with alopecia areata. Some clones in this sample may be carry-over from other donors' samples.

This sequence joins TRBV12-3 or TRBV12-4 and TRBJ2-7; D is perhaps TRBD1 (5 bases). V lost 4 bases and J 7 bases, leaving 20 bases between the germline ends. The CDR3 extends over 15 amino acids. CDR3 protein: CASSSTDSSLREQYF. CDR3 sequence (DNA): TGTGCCAGCAGTTCGACAGACTCCTCACTACGAGAGCAGTACTTC.

The chain couples TRBV29-1 to TRBJ2-1; perhaps TRBD1 as D (5 bases). The CDR3 loop spans 15 amino acids. Between the trimmed V and J ends, which lost 2 bases and 5 bases, there was a span of 16 bases. Germline CDR1 reads SQVTM; CDR2 reads ANQGSEA. CDR3 residues: CSVETQGLGHNEQFF. The CDR3, as DNA: TGCAGCGTTGAAACGCAGGGCCTAGGTCACAATGAGCAGTTCTTC.

V and J are TRBV7-7 and TRBJ2-1, with D maybe TRBD1 (5 bases). The CDR3 length is 13 residues. CDR1 SSHAT and CDR2 FNYEAQ come from the germline V gene (reference sequence). Trimming left V 5 bases short and J 6 bases short, with 11 bases between. The CDR3 region is CASSPTTGNEQFF. CDR3 bases: TGTGCCAGCAGCCCAACAACAGGCAATGAGCAGTTCTTC. Full variable domain (remainder filled in from reference TRBV7-7 and TRBJ2-1): GAGVSQSPRYKVTKRGQDVTLRCDPISSHATLYWYQQALGQGPEFLTYFNYEAQPDKSGLPSDRFSAERPEGSISTLTIQRTEQRDSAMYRCASSPTTGNEQFFGPGTRLTVL.

This chain links TRBV7-9 with TRBJ1-5, with 10 positions matching TRBD1. The CDR3 has 15 amino acids. Unmatched junction bases numbered 8, after V lost 5 bases and J lost 7 bases. Germline V lookup: CDR1 SEHNR, CDR2 FQNEAQ (reference sequence). This CDR3 is CASSPGTGVPQPQHF. The CDR3 DNA reads as TGTGCCAGCAGCCCAGGGACAGGGGTCCCCCAGCCCCAGCATTTT.

CDR3 sequence reads: CASSQGSRRETQYF. The CDR3 region has the DNA TGCGCCAGCAGCCAAGGCAGTAGGAGAGAGACCCAGTACTTC. The chain joins TRBV4-3 to TRBJ2-5; no clear D gene. The CDR3 is made up of 14 amino acids. Germline lookup yields CDR1 LGHNA and CDR2 YSLEER. V was trimmed by 1 base and J by 4 bases, leaving 10 bases between them.

This clonotype was detected a few times. The V call is TRBV6-2 or TRBV6-3, the J call TRBJ2-7; 10 bases match TRBD1. The V segment lost 4 bases and the J segment 2 bases; nucleotides outside the gene matches: 8. In germline, CDR1 is MNHEY, CDR2 SVGEGT. The CDR3 is 16 residues long. CDR3 sequence: CASSSLRTGGTYEQYF. CDR3 nucleotides: TGTGCCAGCAGTTCACTGAGGACAGGGGGGACCTACGAGCAGTACTTC.

This clonotype appeared a few times. The V gene is TRBV4-2, the J gene TRBJ1-2; D not resolved. Germline assignment: CDR1 LGHNA and CDR2 YNFKEQ. CDR3 length equals 14 residues. Trimming took off 0 bases at V and 6 bases at J, with 11 bases between the two ends. The CDR3 DNA reads TGTGCCAGCAGCCAAGATTTAATAGGGAATGGCTACACCTTC. Translating it yields CASSQDLIGNGYTF.

The rearrangement links TRBV5-1 to TRBJ2-1; 8 bases map to TRBD2. Germline V gives CDR1 SGHRS, CDR2 YFSETQ. V trimming: 3 bases; J trimming: 4 bases; junction bases outside the gene matches: 9. The CDR3 sequence is 16 residues long. CDR3 sequence (DNA): TGCGCCAGCAGCTCGATGGGCGGGGGGCTGTACAATGAGCAGTTCTTC. It encodes CASSSMGGGLYNEQFF.

The rearrangement links TRBV12-2 to TRBJ2-3; the DNA was not compared with TRBD2, the D call given in the table. TRBV12-2 is a documented pseudogene. The CDR3 covers 19 residues. The CDR3: CASRLALASGETSTDTQYF. CDR3 coding DNA: TGTGCAAGTCGCTTAGCGTTAGCTAGCGGGGAGACTAGCACAGATACGCAGTATTTT.

The J gene is TRBJ1-1, the V gene TRBV3-1, with D possibly matching TRBD1 (6 bases). With 5 bases removed from V and 5 bases from J, the gap between germline ends came to 12 bases. CDR1 is LGHDT, CDR2 YNNKEL, per germline (reference sequence). This CDR3 has 13 residues. The CDR3 protein is CASSYLGGTEAFF. CDR3 in DNA: TGTGCCAGCAGCTATTTAGGGGGGACTGAAGCTTTCTTT.